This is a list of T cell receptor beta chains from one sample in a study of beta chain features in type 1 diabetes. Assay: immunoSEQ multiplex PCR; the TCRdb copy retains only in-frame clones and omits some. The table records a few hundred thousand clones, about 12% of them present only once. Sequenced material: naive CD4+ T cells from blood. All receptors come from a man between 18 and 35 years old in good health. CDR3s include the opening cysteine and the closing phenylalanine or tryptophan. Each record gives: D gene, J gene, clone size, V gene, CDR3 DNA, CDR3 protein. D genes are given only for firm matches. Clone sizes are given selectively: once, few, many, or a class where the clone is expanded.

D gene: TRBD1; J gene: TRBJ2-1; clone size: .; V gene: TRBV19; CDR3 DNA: TGTGCCAGTAGTATAGCCCCGGGACAGGGTTACAATGAGCAGTTCTTC; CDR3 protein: CASSIAPGQGYNEQFF
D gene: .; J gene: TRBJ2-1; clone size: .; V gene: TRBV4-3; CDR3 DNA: TGCGCCAGCAGCCAAGTGAGGGGGAGACCTGAGCAGTTCTTC; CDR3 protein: CASSQVRGRPEQFF
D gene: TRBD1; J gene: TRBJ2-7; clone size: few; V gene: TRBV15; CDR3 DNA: TGTGCCACCTCCAGGGGGCCTTCCATCGAGCAGTACTTC; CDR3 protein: CATSRGPSIEQYF
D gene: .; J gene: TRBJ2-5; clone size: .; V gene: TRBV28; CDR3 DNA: TGTGCCAGCAGACAAGCGTTATCAGAGACCCAGTACTTC; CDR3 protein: CASRQALSETQYF
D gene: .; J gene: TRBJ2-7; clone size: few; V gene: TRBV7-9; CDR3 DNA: TGTGCCAGCAGCCCCCGGGAGATCTCCTACGAGCAGTACTTC; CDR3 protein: CASSPREISYEQYF
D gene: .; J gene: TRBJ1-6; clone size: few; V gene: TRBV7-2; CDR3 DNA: TGTGCCAGCAGCTATGAGAGCTCCTATAATTCACCCCTCCACTTT; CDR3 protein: CASSYESSYNSPLHF
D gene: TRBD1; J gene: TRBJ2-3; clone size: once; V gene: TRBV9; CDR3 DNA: TGTGCCAGCAGCGTAGGTTGGACAGGCCCCAAAAAGTTGGAGCAGTATTTT; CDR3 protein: CASSVGWTGPKKLEQYF
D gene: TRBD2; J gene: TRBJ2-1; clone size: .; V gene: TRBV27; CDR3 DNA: TGTGCCAGCAGTTTATTTGTAGCGGGCGCCTACAATGAGCAGTTCTTC; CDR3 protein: CASSLFVAGAYNEQFF
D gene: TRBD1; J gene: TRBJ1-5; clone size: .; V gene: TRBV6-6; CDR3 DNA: TGTGCCAGCACCCAATCGAGGGACAGGGTTAATCAGCCCCAGCATTTT; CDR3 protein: CASTQSRDRVNQPQHF
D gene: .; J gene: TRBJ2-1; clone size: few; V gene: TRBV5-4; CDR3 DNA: TGTGCCAGCAGCTTTCCAATGCAGGGGGGCTACAATGAGCAGTTCTTC; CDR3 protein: CASSFPMQGGYNEQFF
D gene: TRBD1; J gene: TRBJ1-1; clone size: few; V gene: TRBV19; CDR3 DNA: TGTGCCAGTAGTGAAGGGACAGGAACCACTGAAGCTTTCTTT; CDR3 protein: CASSEGTGTTEAFF
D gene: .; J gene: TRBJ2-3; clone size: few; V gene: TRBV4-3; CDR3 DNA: TGCGCCAGCAGCCAAGATCAGGCCGCAGGGTTGCGGACGACAGATACGCAGTATTTT; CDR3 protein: CASSQDQAAGLRTTDTQYF
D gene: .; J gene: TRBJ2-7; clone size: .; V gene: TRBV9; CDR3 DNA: TGTGCCAGCAGCGTAGGATCGTCGGGATACGAGCAGTACTTC; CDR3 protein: CASSVGSSGYEQYF
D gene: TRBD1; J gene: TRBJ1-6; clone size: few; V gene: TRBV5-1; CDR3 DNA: TGCGCCAGCAGCCCGGGACAGGGTGCGAATAATTCACCCCTCCACTTT; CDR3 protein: CASSPGQGANNSPLHF
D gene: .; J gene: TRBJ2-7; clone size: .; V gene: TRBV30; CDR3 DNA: TGTGCCTGGTCAGGCCTGACCTACGAGCAGTACTTC; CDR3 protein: CAWSGLTYEQYF
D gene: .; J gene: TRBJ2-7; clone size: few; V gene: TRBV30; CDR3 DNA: TGTGCCTGGAGTTCAGGGCCGAGCTCCTACGAGCAGTACTTC; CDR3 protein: CAWSSGPSSYEQYF
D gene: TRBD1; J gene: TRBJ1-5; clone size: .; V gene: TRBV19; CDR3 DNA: TGTGCCAGTAGTCGGTGGGGGACAGGGTGGTCGGTAGGCAATCAGCCCCAGCATTTT; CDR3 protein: CASSRWGTGWSVGNQPQHF
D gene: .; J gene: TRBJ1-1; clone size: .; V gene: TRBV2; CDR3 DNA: TGTGCCAGCAGCTTGTGGGGGCAGAACACTGAAGCTTTCTTT; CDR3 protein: CASSLWGQNTEAFF
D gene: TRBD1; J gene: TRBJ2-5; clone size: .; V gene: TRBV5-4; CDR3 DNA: TGTGCCAGCAGCTCCGCCGGGACAGGGGGAGAGACCCAGTACTTC; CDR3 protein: CASSSAGTGGETQYF
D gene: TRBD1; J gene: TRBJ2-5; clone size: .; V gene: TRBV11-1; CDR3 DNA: TGTGCCAGCAGCACAGGGGTGGCTAACCAAGAGACCCAGTACTTC; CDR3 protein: CASSTGVANQETQYF
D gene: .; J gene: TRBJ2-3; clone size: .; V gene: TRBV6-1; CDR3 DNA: TGTGCCAGCAGAACGGCGGCGCGAGGCACAGATACGCAGTATTTT; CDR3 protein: CASRTAARGTDTQYF
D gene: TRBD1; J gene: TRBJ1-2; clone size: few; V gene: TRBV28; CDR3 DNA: TGTGCCAGCAGAAGCCAGGACAGGGGTCGGACCTATGGCTACACCTTC; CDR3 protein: CASRSQDRGRTYGYTF
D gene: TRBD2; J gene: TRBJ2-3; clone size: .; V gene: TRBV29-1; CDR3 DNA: TGCAGCGTTGACAGCGGGGTTAGCACAGATACGCAGTATTTT; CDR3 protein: CSVDSGVSTDTQYF
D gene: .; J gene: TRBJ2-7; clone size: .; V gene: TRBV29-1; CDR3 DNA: TGCAGCGCCGAGGGGGTCCTCCTCTACGAGCAGTACTTC; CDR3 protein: CSAEGVLLYEQYF
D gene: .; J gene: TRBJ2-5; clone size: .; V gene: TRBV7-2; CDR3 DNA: TGTGCCAGCAGCCAACAGGGAGCCCAAGAGACCCAGTACTTC; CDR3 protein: CASSQQGAQETQYF
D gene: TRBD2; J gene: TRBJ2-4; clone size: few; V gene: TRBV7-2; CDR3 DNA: TGTGCCAGCAGCCAGACTAGCGTGGCCAAAAACATTCAGTACTTC; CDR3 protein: CASSQTSVAKNIQYF
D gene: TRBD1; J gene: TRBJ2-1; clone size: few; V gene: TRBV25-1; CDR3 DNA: TGTGCCAGCAGTGTGGCAGGGGGCTCCTACAATGAGCAGTTCTTC; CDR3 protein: CASSVAGGSYNEQFF
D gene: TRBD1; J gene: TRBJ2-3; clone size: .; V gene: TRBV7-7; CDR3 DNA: TGTGCCAGCAGCTTATCCCGGACAGGAGATACGCAGTATTTT; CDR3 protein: CASSLSRTGDTQYF
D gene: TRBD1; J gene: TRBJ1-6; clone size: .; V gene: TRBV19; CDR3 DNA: TGTGCCAGTAGGCCTCCGGGACAGGGGTCGTGGAATTCACCCCTCCACTTT; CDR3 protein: CASRPPGQGSWNSPLHF
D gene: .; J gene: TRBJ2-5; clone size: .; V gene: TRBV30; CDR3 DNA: TGTGCCTGGAGTATGGGGGCAAGGGGAGAGACCCAGTACTTC; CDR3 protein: CAWSMGARGETQYF
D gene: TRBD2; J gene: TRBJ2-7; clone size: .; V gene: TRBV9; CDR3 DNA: TGTGCCAGCACCCCTCGAATTAGCGGGCCGGGGGAGCAGTACTTC; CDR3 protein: CASTPRISGPGEQYF
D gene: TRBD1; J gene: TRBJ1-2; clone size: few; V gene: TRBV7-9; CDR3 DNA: TGTGCCAGCAGCCCCAGACAGGGTGGATATGGCTACACCTTC; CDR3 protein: CASSPRQGGYGYTF
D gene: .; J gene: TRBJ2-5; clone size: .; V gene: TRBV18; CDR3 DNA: TGTGCCAGCTCACCTAAAAACCTAGGGAGCCAGTACTTC; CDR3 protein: CASSPKNLGSQYF
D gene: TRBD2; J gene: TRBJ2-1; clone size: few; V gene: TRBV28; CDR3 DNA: TGTGCCAGCAGTTTACCTCGGGGACTAGCGGGAGTACGGGGCGTCAATGAGCAGTTCTTC; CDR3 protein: CASSLPRGLAGVRGVNEQFF
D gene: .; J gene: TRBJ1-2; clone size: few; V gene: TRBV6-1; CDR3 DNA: TGTGCCAGCAGTGATAGGGGGATCTATGGCTACACCTTC; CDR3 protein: CASSDRGIYGYTF
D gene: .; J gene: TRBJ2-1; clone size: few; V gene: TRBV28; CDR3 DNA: TGTGCCAGCAGTTTGTCCTCCAGGGTCCAGGAGCAGTTCTTC; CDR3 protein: CASSLSSRVQEQFF
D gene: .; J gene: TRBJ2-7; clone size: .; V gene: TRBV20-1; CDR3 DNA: TGCAGTGCGAGTGCCAACGAGCAGTACTTC; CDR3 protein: CSASANEQYF